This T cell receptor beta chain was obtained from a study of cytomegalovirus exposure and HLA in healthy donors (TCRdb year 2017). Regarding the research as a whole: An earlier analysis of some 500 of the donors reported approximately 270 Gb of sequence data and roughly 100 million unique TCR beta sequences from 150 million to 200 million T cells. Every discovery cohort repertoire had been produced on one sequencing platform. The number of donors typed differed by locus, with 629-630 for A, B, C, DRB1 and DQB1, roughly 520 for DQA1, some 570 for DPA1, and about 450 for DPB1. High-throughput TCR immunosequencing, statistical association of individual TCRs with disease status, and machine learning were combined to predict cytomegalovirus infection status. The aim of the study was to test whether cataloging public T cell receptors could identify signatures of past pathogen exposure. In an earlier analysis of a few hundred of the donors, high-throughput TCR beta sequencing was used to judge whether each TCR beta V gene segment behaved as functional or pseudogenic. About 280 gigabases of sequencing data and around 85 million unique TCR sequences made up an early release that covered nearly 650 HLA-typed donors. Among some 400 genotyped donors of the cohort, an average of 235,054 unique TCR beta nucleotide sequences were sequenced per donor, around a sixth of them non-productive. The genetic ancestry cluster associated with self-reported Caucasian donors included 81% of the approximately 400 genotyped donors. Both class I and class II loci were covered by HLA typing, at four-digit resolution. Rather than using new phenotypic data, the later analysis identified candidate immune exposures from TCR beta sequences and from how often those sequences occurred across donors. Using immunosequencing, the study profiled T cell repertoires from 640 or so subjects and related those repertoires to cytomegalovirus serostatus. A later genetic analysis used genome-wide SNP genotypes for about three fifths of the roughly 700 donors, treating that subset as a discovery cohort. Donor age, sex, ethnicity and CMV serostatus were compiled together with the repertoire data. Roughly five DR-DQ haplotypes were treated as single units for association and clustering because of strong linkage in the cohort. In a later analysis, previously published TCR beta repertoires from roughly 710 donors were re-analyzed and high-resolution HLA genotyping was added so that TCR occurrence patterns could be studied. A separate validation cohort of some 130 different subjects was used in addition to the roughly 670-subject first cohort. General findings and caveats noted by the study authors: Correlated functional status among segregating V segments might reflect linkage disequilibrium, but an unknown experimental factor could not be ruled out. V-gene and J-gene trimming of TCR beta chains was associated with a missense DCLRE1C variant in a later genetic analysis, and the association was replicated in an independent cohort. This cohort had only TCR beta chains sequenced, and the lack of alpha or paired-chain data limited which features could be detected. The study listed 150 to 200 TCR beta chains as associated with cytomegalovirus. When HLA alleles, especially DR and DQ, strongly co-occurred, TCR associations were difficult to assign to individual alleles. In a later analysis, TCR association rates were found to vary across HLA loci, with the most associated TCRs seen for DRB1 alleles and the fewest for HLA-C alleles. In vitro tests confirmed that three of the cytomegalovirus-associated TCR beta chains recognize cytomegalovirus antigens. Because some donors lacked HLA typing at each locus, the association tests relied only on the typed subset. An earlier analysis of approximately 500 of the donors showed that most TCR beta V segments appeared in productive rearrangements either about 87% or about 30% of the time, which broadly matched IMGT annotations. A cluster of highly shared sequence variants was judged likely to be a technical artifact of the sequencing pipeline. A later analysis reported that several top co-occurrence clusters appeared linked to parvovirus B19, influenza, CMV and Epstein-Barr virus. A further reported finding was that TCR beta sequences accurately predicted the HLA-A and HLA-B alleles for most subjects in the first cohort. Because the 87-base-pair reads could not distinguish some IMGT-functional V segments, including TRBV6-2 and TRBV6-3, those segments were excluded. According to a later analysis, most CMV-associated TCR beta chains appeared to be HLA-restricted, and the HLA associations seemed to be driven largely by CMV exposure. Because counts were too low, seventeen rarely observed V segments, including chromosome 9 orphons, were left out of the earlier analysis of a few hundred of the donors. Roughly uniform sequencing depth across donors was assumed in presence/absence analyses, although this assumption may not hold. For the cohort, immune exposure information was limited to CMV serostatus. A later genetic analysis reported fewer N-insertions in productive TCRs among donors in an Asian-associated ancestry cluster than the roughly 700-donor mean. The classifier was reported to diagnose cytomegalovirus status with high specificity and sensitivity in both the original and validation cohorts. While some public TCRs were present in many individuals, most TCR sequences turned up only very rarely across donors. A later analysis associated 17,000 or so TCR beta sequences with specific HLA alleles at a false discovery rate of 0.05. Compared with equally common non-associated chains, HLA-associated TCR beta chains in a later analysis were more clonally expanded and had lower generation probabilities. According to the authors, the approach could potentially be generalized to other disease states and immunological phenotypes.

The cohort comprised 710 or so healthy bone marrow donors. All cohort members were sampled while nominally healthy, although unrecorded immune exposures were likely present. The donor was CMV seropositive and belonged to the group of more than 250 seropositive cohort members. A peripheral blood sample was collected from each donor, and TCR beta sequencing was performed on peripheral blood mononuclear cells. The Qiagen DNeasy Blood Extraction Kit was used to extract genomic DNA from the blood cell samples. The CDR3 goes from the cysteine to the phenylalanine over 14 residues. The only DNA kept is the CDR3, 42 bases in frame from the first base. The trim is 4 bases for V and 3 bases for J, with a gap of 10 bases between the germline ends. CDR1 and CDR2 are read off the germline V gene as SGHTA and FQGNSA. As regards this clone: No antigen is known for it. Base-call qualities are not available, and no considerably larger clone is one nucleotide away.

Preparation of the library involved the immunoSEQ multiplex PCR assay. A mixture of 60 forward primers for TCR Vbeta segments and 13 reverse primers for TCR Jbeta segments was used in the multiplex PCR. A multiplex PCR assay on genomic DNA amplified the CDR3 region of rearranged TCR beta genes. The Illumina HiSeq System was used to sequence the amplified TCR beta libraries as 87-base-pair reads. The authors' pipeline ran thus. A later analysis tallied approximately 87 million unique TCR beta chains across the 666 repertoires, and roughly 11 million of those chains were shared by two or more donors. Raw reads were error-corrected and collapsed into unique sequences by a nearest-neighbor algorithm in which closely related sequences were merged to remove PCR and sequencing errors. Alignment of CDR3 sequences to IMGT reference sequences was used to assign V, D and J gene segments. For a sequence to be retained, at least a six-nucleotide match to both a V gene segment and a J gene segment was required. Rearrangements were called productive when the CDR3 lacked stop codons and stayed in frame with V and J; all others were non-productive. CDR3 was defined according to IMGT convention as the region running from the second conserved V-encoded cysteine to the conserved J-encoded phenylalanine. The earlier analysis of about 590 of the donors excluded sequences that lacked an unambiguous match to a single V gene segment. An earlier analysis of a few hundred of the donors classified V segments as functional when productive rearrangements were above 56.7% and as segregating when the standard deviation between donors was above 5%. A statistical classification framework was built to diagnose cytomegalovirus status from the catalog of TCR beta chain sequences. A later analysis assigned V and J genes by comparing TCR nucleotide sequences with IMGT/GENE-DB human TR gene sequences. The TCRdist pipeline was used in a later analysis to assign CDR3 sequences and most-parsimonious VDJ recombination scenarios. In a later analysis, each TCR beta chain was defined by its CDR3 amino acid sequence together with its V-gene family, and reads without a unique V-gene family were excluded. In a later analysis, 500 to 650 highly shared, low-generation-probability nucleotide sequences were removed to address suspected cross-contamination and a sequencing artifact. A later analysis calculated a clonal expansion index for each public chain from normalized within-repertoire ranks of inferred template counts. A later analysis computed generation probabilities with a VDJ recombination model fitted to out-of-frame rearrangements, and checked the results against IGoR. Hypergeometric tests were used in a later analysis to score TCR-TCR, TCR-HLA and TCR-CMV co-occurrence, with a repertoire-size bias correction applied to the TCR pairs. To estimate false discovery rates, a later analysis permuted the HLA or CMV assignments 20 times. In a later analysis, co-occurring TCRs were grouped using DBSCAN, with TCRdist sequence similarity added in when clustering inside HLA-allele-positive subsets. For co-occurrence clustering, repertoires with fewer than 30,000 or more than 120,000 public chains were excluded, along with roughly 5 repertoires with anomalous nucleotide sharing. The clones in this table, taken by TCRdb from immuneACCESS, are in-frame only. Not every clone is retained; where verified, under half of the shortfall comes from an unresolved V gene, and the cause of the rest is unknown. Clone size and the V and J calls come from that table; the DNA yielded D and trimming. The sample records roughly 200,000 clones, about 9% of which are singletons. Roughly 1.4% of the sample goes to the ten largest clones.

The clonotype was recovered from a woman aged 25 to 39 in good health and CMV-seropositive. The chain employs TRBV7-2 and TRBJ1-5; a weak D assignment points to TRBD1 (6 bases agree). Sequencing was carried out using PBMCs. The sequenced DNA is TGTGCCAGCAGCTCCGGACAGTACAATCAGCCCCAGCATTTT. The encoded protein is CASSSGQYNQPQHF.